What follows describes a single TCR beta chain. Its antigen has not been determined. Per-base quality was not reported, and no clone a single base away is much larger than it. Library creation used the immunoSEQ multiplex PCR assay. The multiplex PCR relied on a mix of 60 forward primers for TCR Vbeta segments and 13 reverse primers for TCR Jbeta segments. A multiplex PCR assay on genomic DNA amplified the CDR3 region of rearranged TCR beta genes. On the Illumina HiSeq System, the amplified TCR beta libraries were sequenced as 87-base-pair reads. The authors processed their data as follows. Across the 500 to 700 repertoires, a later analysis counted some 81 million unique TCR beta chains, roughly 11 million of which were shared by at least two donors. To remove PCR and sequencing errors, raw reads were error-corrected and collapsed into unique sequences using a nearest-neighbor algorithm that merged closely related sequences. To assign V, D and J gene segments, CDR3 sequences were aligned to IMGT reference sequences. For a sequence to be retained, a match of at least six nucleotides to both a V gene segment and a J gene segment was required. Rearrangements were classified as productive when the CDR3 lacked stop codons and remained in frame with V and J, and all other rearrangements were classified as non-productive. CDR3 was defined according to IMGT convention as the region running from the second conserved V-encoded cysteine to the conserved J-encoded phenylalanine. In an earlier analysis of around 600 of the donors, sequences lacking an unambiguous match to a single V gene segment were excluded. An earlier analysis of a few hundred of the donors called V segments functional above 56.7% productive rearrangements and segregating when the between-donor standard deviation exceeded 5%. A statistical classification framework was built to diagnose cytomegalovirus status from the catalog of TCR beta chain sequences. V and J gene assignment, in a later analysis, came from comparing TCR nucleotide sequences with IMGT/GENE-DB human TR gene sequences. Using the TCRdist pipeline, a later analysis assigned CDR3 sequences along with most-parsimonious VDJ recombination scenarios. In a later analysis, each TCR beta chain was defined by its CDR3 amino acid sequence together with its V-gene family, and reads lacking a unique V-gene family were excluded. As a way to deal with suspected cross-contamination and a sequencing artifact, a later analysis dropped hundreds of nucleotide sequences that were highly shared and had low generation probability. For each public chain, a later analysis derived a clonal expansion index from normalized ranks of inferred template counts within each repertoire. In a later analysis, generation probabilities were computed using a VDJ recombination model fitted to out-of-frame rearrangements, and the results were checked against IGoR. A later analysis scored TCR-TCR, TCR-HLA and TCR-CMV co-occurrence with hypergeometric tests, applying a repertoire-size bias correction to TCR pairs. To estimate false discovery rates, a later analysis permuted the HLA or CMV assignments 20 times. In a later analysis, co-occurring TCRs were grouped with DBSCAN, and TCRdist sequence similarity was added when clustering was performed within HLA-allele-positive subsets. Repertoires with fewer than 30,000 or more than 120,000 public chains were left out of co-occurrence clustering, as were five repertoires with anomalous nucleotide sharing. In TCRdb, the immuneACCESS table is reduced to in-frame sequences with V and J assigned. These tables do not hold every clone; where another copy was compared, an unresolved V gene accounts for under half, and the others remain unexplained. V and J calls and clone size are copied from that table; D and trimming were computed from the DNA. The sample table shows 140,000 or so clones, and roughly 80% are seen once. The ten top clones hold roughly 4% of the sample.

The data stem from a study of cytomegalovirus exposure and HLA in healthy donors (dated by TCRdb to about 2017). Study-level background: An earlier analysis of approximately 590 of the donors reported approximately 290 Gb of sequence data and more than 90 million unique TCR beta sequences from some 180 million T cells. About 330 gigabases of sequencing data and approximately 92 million unique TCR sequences made up an early release that covered approximately 620 HLA-typed donors. The genetic ancestry cluster associated with self-reported Caucasian donors included around four fifths of the roughly 400 genotyped donors. The study aimed to test whether cataloging public T cell receptors could reveal signatures of past pathogen exposure. The study profiled the T cell repertoires of fewer than 850 subjects by immunosequencing and related them to cytomegalovirus serostatus. Besides the first cohort of 666 subjects, a separate validation cohort made up of 120 different subjects was used. To predict cytomegalovirus infection status, the study brought together high-throughput TCR immunosequencing, statistical association of individual TCRs with disease status, and machine learning. A later analysis re-analyzed previously published TCR beta repertoires from 500 to 700 donors and added high-resolution HLA genotyping to study TCR occurrence patterns. In the later analysis, no new phenotypic data were used to find candidate immune exposures; instead, reliance was placed on TCR beta sequences and their occurrence across donors. An earlier analysis of around 580 of the donors used high-throughput TCR beta sequencing to judge whether each TCR beta V gene segment behaved as functional or pseudogenic. Donor age, sex, ethnicity and CMV serostatus were compiled alongside the repertoire data. In a later genetic analysis, genome-wide SNP genotypes for about 65% of the roughly 700 donors were used, and that subset was treated as a discovery cohort. Every repertoire in the discovery cohort had been generated on one and the same sequencing platform. HLA typing included class I and class II loci at four-digit resolution. Typing coverage differed by locus: A, B, C, DRB1 and DQB1 were typed in roughly 629-630 donors, DQA1 in about 560, DPA1 in 606, and DPB1 in just under 490. Several DR-DQ haplotypes were handled as single units for association and clustering, since linkage in the cohort was strong. On average, roughly 240,000 unique TCR beta nucleotide sequences were sequenced per donor among 350 to 400 genotyped donors of the cohort, with about 19% of those sequences being non-productive. The study at large found these results: Linkage disequilibrium might explain the correlated functional status among segregating V segments, but an unknown experimental factor could not be excluded. A later analysis reported that several top co-occurrence clusters appeared linked to parvovirus B19, influenza, CMV and Epstein-Barr virus. In a later genetic analysis, a missense DCLRE1C variant was associated with V-gene and J-gene trimming of TCR beta chains, and the association was replicated in an independent cohort. Because counts were too low, some 16 rarely observed V segments, including chromosome 9 orphons, were excluded from the earlier analysis of several hundred of the donors. Because the 87-base-pair reads could not distinguish some IMGT-functional V segments, including TRBV6-2 and TRBV6-3, those segments were excluded. This cohort had only TCR beta chains sequenced, and the lack of alpha or paired-chain data limited which features could be detected. A cluster of highly shared sequence variants was judged likely to represent a technical artifact of the sequencing pipeline. A further reported finding was that TCR beta sequences accurately predicted the HLA-A and HLA-B alleles for most subjects in the first cohort. Immune exposure information for the cohort was limited to CMV serostatus. While some public TCRs were present in many individuals, most TCR sequences turned up only very rarely across donors. In a later analysis, HLA-associated TCR beta chains were found to be more clonally expanded and to have lower generation probabilities than equally common non-associated chains. Cytomegalovirus status was reported to be diagnosed by the classifier with high specificity and sensitivity in both the original and validation cohorts. A later analysis found that TCR association rates varied across HLA loci, with DRB1 alleles showing the most associated TCRs and HLA-C alleles the fewest. In the study, some 160 TCR beta chains were listed as associated with cytomegalovirus. According to a later genetic analysis, donors in an Asian-associated ancestry cluster had fewer N-insertions in productive TCRs than the approximately 700-donor mean. In vitro tests confirmed that a few of the cytomegalovirus-associated TCR beta chains recognize cytomegalovirus antigens. Roughly uniform sequencing depth across donors was assumed in presence/absence analyses, although this assumption may not hold. Broadly in line with IMGT annotations, most TCR beta V segments showed up in productive rearrangements about 90% or about 30% of the time in an earlier analysis of approximately 640 of the donors. In a later analysis, most CMV-associated TCR beta chains were found to appear HLA-restricted, with HLA associations seemingly driven largely by CMV exposure. Because HLA typing was missing for some donors at each locus, association tests included only the typed subset. Assigning TCR associations to individual alleles was difficult when HLA alleles, especially DR and DQ, strongly co-occurred. Specific HLA alleles were associated with about 17,000 TCR beta sequences at a false discovery rate of 0.05 in a later analysis. It was suggested by the authors that the approach could potentially be generalized to other disease states and immunological phenotypes.

In total, 666 healthy bone marrow donors made up the cohort. Cohort members were all nominally healthy when sampled, although unrecorded immune exposures were likely present. The donor was CMV seropositive and was included in the group of 290 or so seropositive cohort members. A peripheral blood sample was collected from each donor, and TCR beta sequencing was performed on peripheral blood mononuclear cells. Genomic DNA extraction from the blood cell samples was performed with the Qiagen DNeasy Blood Extraction Kit. CDR1 SGHNT and CDR2 YYREEE were looked up in the germline V gene (reference sequence). The CDR3 contains 14 residues, cysteine and phenylalanine counted. The sequence is cut down to CDR3 DNA, 42 bases in frame from base 1. Trimming takes 4 bases from V and 3 bases from J, and the germline ends sit 11 bases apart.

Sequenced input: PBMCs. The sequence was collected from a woman between 35 and 50 years old in good health and CMV-seropositive. This chain joins TRBV5-4 to TRBJ1-3; the D gene cannot be resolved reliably. The sequence in DNA is TGTGCCAGCAGCATAGAGGGAAATGGAAACACCATATATTTT. It encodes CASSIEGNGNTIYF.